The next 23 T cell receptor beta chains were all read from a single sample in a study of blood T cell repertoires in COVID-19 (dated by TCRdb to the early 2020s). Receptor libraries were prepared by the immunoSEQ multiplex PCR assay. TCRdb limited this immuneACCESS table to in-frame rearrangements with V and J called. A share of clones is missing; checked studies link under half to unresolved V genes, and the rest is unexplained. Recorded for this sample are about 90,000 clones; roughly 90% of them occurred a single time. The ten largest account for less than 3% of the sample. The specimen sequenced was peripheral blood. The receptor set was obtained from a man in his fifties or sixties with COVID-19, enrolled during active disease.

J is TRBJ1-2 and V is TRBV28; 8 bases are a match to TRBD1. V was clipped by 4 bases and J by 6 bases; unmatched bases: 4. The germline V gene encodes CDR1 MDHEN and CDR2 SYDVKM. The CDR3 has 13 residues. DNA of the CDR3: TGTGCCAGCAGTTCGACAGGGGCGAATGGCTACACCTTC. This gives the protein CASSSTGANGYTF.

The chain couples TRBV4-2 to TRBJ1-5; D is unclear. Germline V gene lookup returns CDR1 LGHNA and CDR2 YNFKEQ. The V end was cut by 2 bases, the J end by 6 bases, with 8 bases between. The CDR3 extends over 13 amino acids. Here the CDR3 DNA reads TGTGCCAGCAGCCAATCCTCAGGTCAGCCCCAGCATTTT. It translates to CASSQSSGQPQHF.

V usage is TRBV3-1 (or the pseudogene TRBV3-2) and J usage is TRBJ2-1, with TRBD1 identical over 10 bases. The J segment lost 5 bases and the V segment lost 2 bases, leaving 9 bases of the junction unmatched. Germline values: CDR1 LGHDT, CDR2 YNNKEL (reference sequence). The CDR3 contains 17 residues. CDR3 in DNA: TGTGCCAGCAGCCAAAACCTCCGGACAGGGGGGAACAATGAGCAGTTCTTC. It yields the protein CASSQNLRTGGNNEQFF.

The chain is built from TRBV2 and TRBJ2-2; a weak D match, TRBD1 (6 bases). Germline V gene lookup returns CDR1 SNHLY and CDR2 FYNNEI. The CDR3 loop spans 15 amino acids. V was trimmed by 6 bases and J by 0 bases, leaving 11 bases between them. The CDR3 is CASRPDRTNTGELFF. The CDR3, as DNA: TGTGCCAGCAGACCCGACAGGACGAACACCGGGGAGCTGTTTTTT.

This sequence joins TRBV9 and TRBJ1-1; D might be TRBD1 (6 bases). The CDR3 length is 14 residues. The V gene's germline CDR1 is SGDLS and CDR2 YYNGEE. Trimming pared 4 bases from V and 4 bases from J, leaving 14 bases between. CDR3 nucleotide sequence: TGTGCCAGCAGCAACGATGGGGGCTCCACTGAAGCTTTCTTT. Its protein is CASSNDGGSTEAFF.

The gene calls are TRBV10-1 and TRBJ2-1; tentative D call: TRBD1 (6 bases). There are 13 residues in the CDR3. Trimming took 6 bases from V and 10 from J, leaving 16 bases between them. Looked up from germline, CDR1 is WNHNN and CDR2 is SYGVQD (reference sequence). This CDR3 reads CASSASLDSEQFF. The CDR3 coding sequence is TGCGCCAGCAGCGCCTCCTTGGACAGCGAGCAGTTCTTC.

Only one count was recorded for this clone. The V and J genes are TRBV9 and TRBJ1-3; tentatively, D is TRBD1 (6 bases). The CDR3 is made up of 15 amino acids. Trimming took off 4 bases at V and 0 bases at J, with 11 bases between the two ends. The germline V gene has CDR1 SGDLS and CDR2 YYNGEE. Here the CDR3 reads CASSPGAGSGNTIYF. The CDR3, as DNA: TGTGCCAGCAGCCCAGGGGCAGGCTCTGGAAACACCATATATTTT.

This chain uses TRBV10-3 with TRBJ1-2; TRBD1 agrees at 7 bases. V lost 6 bases, J lost 1 base, and 2 bases stayed unmatched. The CDR3 consists of 13 residues. Germline V gene data show CDR1 as ENHRY and CDR2 as SYGVKD. The CDR3 DNA follows: TGTGCCATCAGACGGGACAGTAACTATGGCTACACCTTC. Translated: CAIRRDSNYGYTF.

V gene TRBV5-4 combines with J gene TRBJ1-2; 8 nucleotides line up with TRBD1. Germline CDR1 reads SGHNT; CDR2 reads YYREEE (reference sequence). The CDR3 runs 15 residues. Trimming took 0 bases from V and 4 from J; bases not matched to a gene: 5. The DNA for the CDR3 is TGTGCCAGCAGCTTGGACAAGACAGGGGCCTATGGCTACACCTTC. Translated: CASSLDKTGAYGYTF.

The chain is built from TRBV5-4 and TRBJ1-2; the match to TRBD1 covers 9 bases. Germline V gene sequence: CDR1 SGHNT, CDR2 YYREEE (reference sequence). The J segment lost 7 bases and the V segment lost 4 bases, leaving 11 bases of the junction unmatched. This CDR3 has 15 amino acids. Written as DNA, the CDR3 is TGTGCCAGCAGCCCACAGGGACAGGGTAATTCTGGCTACACCTTC. Its protein product is CASSPQGQGNSGYTF. Looking up the rest from reference TRBV5-4 and TRBJ1-2 gives the full variable domain: ETGVTQSPTHLIKTRGQQVTLRCSSQSGHNTVSWYQQALGQGPQFIFQYYREEENGRGNFPPRFSGLQFPNYSSELNVNALELDDSALYLCASSPQGQGNSGYTFGSGTRLTVV.

The CDR3 here is CASSYTGASFTEAFF. CDR3 DNA sequence: TGTGCCAGCAGTTATACAGGGGCCTCTTTCACTGAAGCTTTCTTT. The V and J genes are TRBV27 and TRBJ1-1; 7 bases match TRBD1. Germline CDR1 and CDR2: MNHEY and SMNVEV (reference sequence). CDR3 length: 15 amino acids. The V gene end was trimmed by 4 bases and the J gene end by 4 bases; junction bases not matched to a gene: 9.

The chain links TRBV6-1 to TRBJ2-7; possible D gene TRBD1, 6 bases. The CDR3 has 13 residues. Germline CDR1 and CDR2: MNHNS and SASEGT. The V gene lost 4 bases and the J gene lost 3 bases, with 10 bases spanning the gap. CDR3 sequence: CASSGTGSYEQYF. The CDR3 DNA sequence: TGTGCCAGCAGTGGCACAGGGAGCTACGAGCAGTACTTC.

The genes are TRBV5-1 and TRBJ1-1; D is possibly TRBD1 (5 bases). Looked up from germline, CDR1 is SGHRS and CDR2 is YFSETQ. The CDR3 length is 16 residues. The V gene lost 1 base and the J gene lost 0 bases, with 13 bases spanning the gap. The CDR3 sequence: CASSLRGGTLNTEAFF. The CDR3 nucleotides are TGCGCCAGCAGCTTGAGGGGAGGGACTTTGAACACTGAAGCTTTCTTT.

This clone was detected once. The chain links TRBV9 to TRBJ2-1, with 11 bases matching TRBD2. Trimming cost V 4 bases and J 12 bases; bases outside gene matches: 12. The CDR3 covers 15 residues. Germline V gene sequence: CDR1 SGDLS, CDR2 YYNGEE. The CDR3 region has the DNA TGTGCCAGCAGCCCCCTGATGATAGCGGGGGGGCGGCAGTTCTTC. This encodes CASSPLMIAGGRQFF.

The CDR3, as DNA: TGTGCCAGCAGTCCCGGGACACTCTTCTATGGCTACACCTTC. Encoded protein: CASSPGTLFYGYTF. J is TRBJ1-2 and V is TRBV6-6; TRBD1 might be the D (6 bases). V shed 5 bases and J shed 4 bases, with 14 bases lying between them. This CDR3 has 14 residues. The germline V gene encodes CDR1 MNHNY and CDR2 SVGAGI (reference sequence).

The V call is TRBV5-4, the J call TRBJ1-3; D is perhaps TRBD1 (6 bases). Trimming left V 0 bases short and J 2 bases short, with 9 bases between. The length of the CDR3 is 15 residues. CDR1 SGHNT and CDR2 YYREEE come from the germline V gene (reference sequence). The CDR3 DNA is TGTGCCAGCAGCTTGGCCGGGACAACTGGAAACACCATATATTTT. Its translation: CASSLAGTTGNTIYF.

This clone has a handful of counts. This chain uses TRBV30 with TRBJ1-1; 8 bases agree with TRBD1. Germline V gene sequence: CDR1 GTSNPN, CDR2 SVGIG (reference sequence). This CDR3 region has 14 residues. J gave up 5 bases and V 0 bases, and 5 bases lay outside the gene matches. CDR3 residues: CAWSVTGGRTEAFF. In nucleotides, the CDR3 is TGTGCCTGGAGTGTTACAGGGGGTAGAACTGAAGCTTTCTTT.

This clone is a singleton in its sample. The chain combines TRBV5-4 with TRBJ1-2; D call uncertain. V was clipped by 0 bases and J by 2 bases, with 8 bases between them. The CDR3 has 14 amino acids. Germline CDR1 is SGHNT and CDR2 is YYREEE (reference sequence). The CDR3 sequence is CASSLEQHNYGYTF. The CDR3 DNA is TGTGCCAGCAGCTTGGAACAGCACAACTATGGCTACACCTTC. The variable domain in full, completed from reference TRBV5-4 and TRBJ1-2, reads ETGVTQSPTHLIKTRGQQVTLRCSSQSGHNTVSWYQQALGQGPQFIFQYYREEENGRGNFPPRFSGLQFPNYSSELNVNALELDDSALYLCASSLEQHNYGYTFGSGTRLTVV.

The J gene is TRBJ2-6, the V gene TRBV24-1; D uncertain. The CDR3 is made up of 15 amino acids. Trimming stripped 2 bases from V and 4 bases from J, with 8 bases between. The germline V gene encodes CDR1 KGHDR and CDR2 SFDVKD. The chain's CDR3 is CATSDSGSGANVLTF. The CDR3 DNA reads as TGTGCCACCAGTGATTCCGGGTCAGGGGCCAACGTCCTGACTTTC.

This chain links TRBV7-8 with TRBJ2-7, with TRBD1 matching 9 bases. Trimming cost V 5 bases and J 4 bases; bases outside gene matches: 6. This CDR3 spans 14 amino acids. Germline V lookup: CDR1 SGHVS, CDR2 FQNEAQ. CDR3 sequence: CASSPTGGAYEQYF. CDR3 DNA sequence: TGTGCCAGCAGCCCGACAGGGGGTGCGTACGAGCAGTACTTC.

The V and J genes are TRBV9 and TRBJ2-1; 9 bases are shared with TRBD2. Trimming at V came to 3 bases and at J to 7 bases, leaving 8 bases not matched to a gene. CDR1 is SGDLS, CDR2 YYNGEE, per germline. The CDR3 spans 15 residues. The CDR3 spells CASSGSTLAGNEQFF. CDR3 nucleotides: TGTGCCAGCAGCGGTTCGACACTAGCGGGTAATGAGCAGTTCTTC. The whole variable domain, filled in from reference TRBV9 and TRBJ2-1, reads DSGVTQTPKHLITATGQRVTLRCSPRSGDLSVYWYQQSLDQGLQFLIQYYNGEERAKGNILERFSAQQFPDLHSELNLSSLELGDSALYFCASSGSTLAGNEQFFGPGTRLTVL.

This clone was counted between two and nine times. The rearrangement joins TRBV29-1 to TRBJ1-5; the D is unclear. The CDR3 runs to 12 residues. Germline lookup yields CDR1 SQVTM and CDR2 ANQGSEA. Deletions cut 4 bases from V and 6 bases from J, with 10 bases between. The CDR3 DNA reads TGCAGCGTTGGAGGGTACCGTCAGCCCCAGCATTTT. It translates to CSVGGYRQPQHF.

This clone was seen a single time. V gene TRBV13 combines with J gene TRBJ1-2; D gene uncertain. The CDR3 covers 14 residues. Looked up from germline, CDR1 is PRHDT and CDR2 is FYEKMQ (reference sequence). Trimming cost V 0 bases and J 0 bases, with 5 bases left between them. In DNA form, the CDR3 reads TGTGCCAGCAGCTTAGGCAGTACTAACTATGGCTACACCTTC. It is translated as CASSLGSTNYGYTF.